This T cell receptor beta chain was sequenced in a study of OX40 agonist ivuxolimab in advanced cancers. Study information: Patients were around 83% male with ages roughly 23 to 85, mean about 54. Three partial responders included one hepatocellular carcinoma patient and two cutaneous melanoma patients. The study's findings and limits: The study observed clonal expansion of CD4+ and CD8+ blood T cells by week 6 at 0.1 to 3.0 mg/kg.

With autoimmune disease history or systemic immunosuppression, patients were excluded. The CDR3 runs 15 residues. V was trimmed by 8 bases and J by 2 bases, leaving 16 bases between them. The V gene's germline CDR1 is MDHEN and CDR2 SYDVKM. Data came from immunoSEQ multiplex PCR; TCRdb stores just in-frame clones and leaves some out. Counted here are about 120,000 clones, around 87% occurring once; the ten biggest clones make up around 0.53%. This clone appeared once. What it recognizes is unknown. The rearrangement joins TRBV28 to TRBJ1-5; D may be TRBD1 (6 bases). This clonotype originated in an adult with an advanced solid tumor such as melanoma, head and neck, liver or kidney cancer. The specimen was CD4+ or CD8+ T cells sorted from blood, collected in a trial of the OX40 agonist ivuxolimab. The CDR3 DNA is TGTGCCAGCGCCGGGACAACGTCGGGCAATCAGCCCCAGCATTTT. Translation gives CASAGTTSGNQPQHF.